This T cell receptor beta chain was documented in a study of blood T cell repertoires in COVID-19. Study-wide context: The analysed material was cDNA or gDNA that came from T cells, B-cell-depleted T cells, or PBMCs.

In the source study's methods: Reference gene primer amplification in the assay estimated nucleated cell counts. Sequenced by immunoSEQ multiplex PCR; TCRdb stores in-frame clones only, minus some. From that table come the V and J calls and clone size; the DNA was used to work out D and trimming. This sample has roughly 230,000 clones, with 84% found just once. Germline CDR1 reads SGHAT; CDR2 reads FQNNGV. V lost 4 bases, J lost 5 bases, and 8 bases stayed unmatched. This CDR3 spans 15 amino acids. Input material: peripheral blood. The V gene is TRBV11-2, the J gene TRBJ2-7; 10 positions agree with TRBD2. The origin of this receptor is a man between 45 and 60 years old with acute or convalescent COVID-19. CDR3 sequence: CASSSLAGKDDEQYF. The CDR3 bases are TGTGCCAGCAGCTCACTAGCGGGAAAGGATGACGAGCAGTACTTC.